This TCR beta chain originates from a study of cytomegalovirus exposure and HLA in healthy donors. The wider study: As released early, the data held 80 million to 90 million unique TCRs from HLA-typed donors.

With V trimmed by 1 base and J by 2 bases, 8 bases remained unmatched. Looked up from germline, CDR1 is MGHRA and CDR2 is YSYEKL. This CDR3 comprises 17 residues. Vbeta (60) and Jbeta (13) primers were used in the PCR. Assay used: immunoSEQ multiplex PCR; TCRdb lists only in-frame clones, some missing. This table has a few hundred thousand clones, 70% to 80% appearing once. This chain links TRBV4-1 with TRBJ2-3; 8 bases line up with TRBD1. Material: PBMCs. The receptor comes from a woman aged 25 to 39 in good health and CMV-seronegative. CDR3: CASSQAWAGGFTDTQYF. As DNA, the CDR3 is TGCGCCAGCAGCCAAGCTTGGGCAGGGGGCTTCACAGATACGCAGTATTTT.